Presented here are 28 T cell receptor beta chains from one specimen sequenced in a study of blood T cells in healthy people across ages. Primed by a sample-barcoded 5' primer and a J-beta primer mix, a second PCR proceeded for about 6 to 12 cycles. MiXCR, run by TCRdb on the 5' RACE reads, gives a single entry per CDR3 protein. The sample shows some 1.4 million distinct CDR3 sequences, roughly 40% of them seen only once. The material sequenced was blood. The source is a woman aged 18-29 years in good health.

The chain is built from TRBV10-3 and TRBJ2-3; the D gene could be TRBD1 or TRBD2 (6 bases each). Germline CDR1 and CDR2: ENHRY and SYGVKD. The CDR3 is 15 amino acids. Trimming took 0 bases from V and 2 from J, leaving 9 bases between them. The CDR3 DNA is TGTGCCATCAGTGAGTCTCCGGGGGCCACAGATACGCAGTATTTT. This codes for CAISESPGATDTQYF.

In its sample, this clonotype was seen a few times. In DNA, the CDR3 is TGCAGTGCCGAACCTGGTGCGCGCCCTGACTACGAGCAGTACTTC. Its translation: CSAEPGARPDYEQYF. The genes are TRBV20-1 and TRBJ2-7; D unclear. Germline V gives CDR1 DFQATT, CDR2 SNEGSKA (reference sequence). The CDR3 loop spans 15 amino acids. The V and J ends lost 6 bases and 3 bases respectively, with 21 bases between them.

J is TRBJ1-1 and V is TRBV2; 7 bases agree with TRBD1. Germline lookup yields CDR1 SNHLY and CDR2 FYNNEI. This CDR3 has 12 amino acids. V lost 5 bases to trimming and J lost 6 bases; unmatched junction nucleotides: 3. The chain's CDR3 is CASSRDSPEAFF. The DNA of the CDR3 is TGTGCCAGCAGTCGGGACAGTCCTGAAGCTTTCTTT.

CDR3 bases: TGTGCCAGCAGTTTATCAAGGACCCGGGGCAATCAGCCCCAGCATTTT. It is translated as CASSLSRTRGNQPQHF. V usage is TRBV27 and J usage is TRBJ1-5; no clear D gene. Germline lookup yields CDR1 MNHEY and CDR2 SMNVEV (reference sequence). Trimming took off 0 bases at V and 2 bases at J, with 11 bases between the two ends. The CDR3 runs to 16 residues.

The chain links TRBV6-1 to TRBJ1-4; possible D gene TRBD1, 5 bases. This CDR3 is built from 14 residues. Germline V gene data show CDR1 as MNHNS and CDR2 as SASEGT. Trimming shortened V by 5 bases and J by 8 bases, and 15 bases separated the two germline ends. The CDR3: CASSPWTGREKLFF. CDR3 bases: TGTGCCAGCAGTCCCTGGACGGGACGGGAAAAACTGTTTTTT.

This clonotype has more than one count but fewer than ten. CDR3 protein: CASSERMTGKASNEQFF. DNA of the CDR3: TGTGCCAGCAGCGAACGAATGACAGGGAAGGCCTCCAATGAGCAGTTCTTC. This chain links TRBV21-1 with TRBJ2-1; the table calls TRBD1, which could not be checked here. TRBV21-1 is recorded as a pseudogene. The CDR3 spans 17 residues.

A few counts support this clonotype. The genes are TRBV3-1 and TRBJ1-4, with D perhaps TRBD1 (6 bases). Germline V CDR1 and CDR2: LGHDT, YNNKEL (reference sequence). The CDR3 extends over 13 amino acids. Trimming removed 3 bases at V and 5 bases at J, with 7 bases between. CDR3 amino acids: CASSHGQNEKLFF. The DNA of the CDR3 is TGTGCCAGCAGCCACGGACAGAATGAAAAACTGTTTTTT. The variable domain in full, completed from reference TRBV3-1 and TRBJ1-4, reads DTAVSQTPKYLVTQMGNDKSIKCEQNLGHDTMYWYKQDSKKFLKIMFSYNNKELIINETVPNRFSPKSPDKAHLNLHINSLELGDSAVYFCASSHGQNEKLFFGSGTQLSVL.

CDR3 sequence reads: CASSPYTGTSGESSYEQYF. In nucleotides, the CDR3 is TGCGCCAGCAGCCCATATACCGGGACTAGCGGGGAAAGCTCCTACGAGCAGTACTTC. V is TRBV4-1 and J is TRBJ2-7, with 13 bases identical to TRBD2. Germline V lookup: CDR1 MGHRA, CDR2 YSYEKL. The CDR3 extends over 19 amino acids. Losses at the gene ends were 4 bases for V and 0 bases for J; bases not matched to a gene: 12.

CDR3 protein: CASRQLAREQFF. CDR3 sequence (DNA): TGTGCCAGCAGGCAACTAGCACGCGAGCAGTTCTTC. This chain connects TRBV2 to TRBJ2-1; a weak D match, TRBD2 (6 bases). V lost 6 bases, J lost 10 bases, and 13 bases lay in between. The CDR3 covers 12 residues. Looked up from germline, CDR1 is SNHLY and CDR2 is FYNNEI.

The V gene is TRBV20-1, the J gene TRBJ2-5; unclear D gene. The CDR3 runs 10 residues. Germline CDR1 and CDR2: DFQATT and SNEGSKA (reference sequence). V lost 3 bases, J lost 11 bases, and 10 bases lay in between. CDR3 protein: CSASGGGQYF. The CDR3 DNA sequence: TGCAGTGCTAGTGGCGGTGGTCAGTACTTC.

This clonotype was seen many times. The V gene is TRBV20-1, the J gene TRBJ2-5, with 7 positions matching TRBD1. The V and J ends lost 5 bases and 4 bases, in that order; junction bases with no gene match: 13. The CDR3 length is 15 residues. Germline CDR1 and CDR2: DFQATT and SNEGSKA (reference sequence). The CDR3 sequence is CSAFKPGQRSETQYF. CDR3 nucleotide sequence: TGCAGTGCTTTCAAACCGGGACAGAGGTCAGAGACCCAGTACTTC.

This chain joins TRBV20-1 and TRBJ1-2; no clear D gene. CDR1 is DFQATT, CDR2 SNEGSKA, per germline (reference sequence). The CDR3 is made up of 13 amino acids. The V gene lost 0 bases and the J gene lost 8 bases, with 13 bases spanning the gap. DNA for the CDR3: TGCAGTGCTAGAGACGGTGGCCAGTACGGCTACACCTTC. Translation: CSARDGGQYGYTF.

The sample holds a few counts of this clonotype. The chain links TRBV21-1 to TRBJ2-5; TRBD2, as called in the table, went unchecked against the DNA. The J call may be mistaken, given a closer DNA end match to TRBJ2-7. TRBV21-1 counts as a pseudogene. The CDR3 totals 14 residues. DNA for the CDR3: TGTGCCAGCAGCTACCGTAGATTAGCGGGCGAGCAGTACTTC. As protein: CASSYRRLAGEQYF.

In this sample, this clonotype turned up a few times. This chain joins TRBV19 and TRBJ2-5; 7 bases map to TRBD1. The J call is doubtful: the DNA matches TRBJ2-7 better. Germline CDR1 is LNHDA and CDR2 is SQIVND (reference sequence). The CDR3 totals 13 residues. The CDR3 nucleotides read TGTGCCAGCGGAAAGACAGGGCCTTACGAGCAGTACTTC. This encodes CASGKTGPYEQYF.

The CDR3 DNA reads TGTGCCAGCCGAGGGGGGGACTACACCTTC. Protein: CASRGGDYTF. The chain employs TRBV18 and TRBJ1-2; weak D call: TRBD1 (6 bases). Germline V lookup: CDR1 KGHSH, CDR2 LQKENI. Trimming took 8 bases from V and 10 from J, leaving 11 bases between them. CDR3 size: 10 residues.

V usage is TRBV6-5 and J usage is TRBJ2-2; the D gene is possibly TRBD1 (5 bases). The germline V and J ends were trimmed by 2 bases and 1 base, with 8 bases remaining between them. CDR1 is MNHEY, CDR2 SVGAGI, per germline. The CDR3 is 15 amino acids. CDR3 amino acids: CASSYMGLNTGELFF. For the CDR3, the DNA is TGTGCCAGCAGTTACATGGGGCTGAACACCGGGGAGCTGTTTTTT.

The rearrangement links TRBV7-3 to TRBJ2-3; TRBD2 is a possible D gene (5 bases). The CDR3 is made up of 16 amino acids. V was trimmed by 5 bases and J by 0 bases, leaving 15 bases between them. The germline CDR1 and CDR2 sequences are SGHTA and FQGTGA. The CDR3 loop reads CASSLGVMPSTDTQYF. CDR3 DNA sequence: TGTGCCAGCAGCCTCGGGGTAATGCCTAGCACAGATACGCAGTATTTT.

J is TRBJ2-3 and V is TRBV12-3 or TRBV12-4; 8 positions agree with TRBD2. The length of the CDR3 is 14 residues. J was trimmed by 2 bases and V by 6 bases; bases with no gene match: 4. The CDR3 nucleotides are TGTGCCAGCAGGCATAGCGGGGTCACAGATACGCAGTATTTT. Its protein is CASRHSGVTDTQYF.

The chain employs TRBV6-6 and TRBJ2-5; no definite D call. Germline lookup yields CDR1 MNHNY and CDR2 SVGAGI (reference sequence). Trimming left V 5 bases short and J 0 bases short, with 13 bases between. The CDR3 totals 15 residues. The CDR3 is CASSATTRYQETQYF. In DNA form, the CDR3 reads TGTGCCAGCAGTGCGACGACACGGTACCAAGAGACCCAGTACTTC.

This chain connects TRBV5-1 to TRBJ2-3; maybe TRBD2 (6 bases). The CDR3 length is 14 residues. CDR1 is SGHRS, CDR2 YFSETQ, per germline. Trimming cost V 4 bases and J 2 bases, with 11 bases left between them. This CDR3 reads CASSRLEYTDTQYF. CDR3 coding DNA: TGCGCCAGCAGCCGACTAGAGTACACAGATACGCAGTATTTT.

This clonotype was detected only a few times. The CDR3 region has the DNA TGTGCCATCAGTGAGGATCCTCGCCCAGGCAATGAGCAGTTCTTC. Translated: CAISEDPRPGNEQFF. The chain employs TRBV10-3 and TRBJ2-1; D not resolved. CDR1 is ENHRY, CDR2 SYGVKD, per germline. Trimming cost V 2 bases and J 6 bases, with 14 bases left between them. The CDR3 has 15 residues.

Only a few counts were recorded for this clonotype. The V call is TRBV30, the J call TRBJ1-2; the D gene is possibly TRBD1 (5 bases). The CDR3 totals 12 residues. Germline V gene data show CDR1 as GTSNPN and CDR2 as SVGIG (reference sequence). Trimming stripped 4 bases from V and 2 bases from J, with 8 bases between. The CDR3 loop reads CAWTRQNYGYTF. In nucleotides, the CDR3 is TGTGCCTGGACGAGACAGAACTATGGCTACACCTTC.

The chain uses TRBV21-1 and TRBJ2-3; the tabulated D call, TRBD2, remains unverified against the DNA. TRBV21-1 constitutes a pseudogene. The CDR3 has 15 amino acids. DNA for the CDR3: TGTGCCAGCAGCCAAAGGGGACGGGAGGTAGATACGCAGTATTTT. Its protein is CASSQRGREVDTQYF.

The chain is built from TRBV15 and TRBJ1-2; 11 bases match TRBD1. This CDR3 region has 15 residues. Germline loops: CDR1 LNHNV, CDR2 YYDKDF (reference sequence). The junction had 5 bases not matched to a gene; V was cut back by 4 bases and J by 4 bases. In DNA, the CDR3 is TGTGCCACCAGCAACGCCGGGACAGGGGGCTATGGCTACACCTTC. As protein: CATSNAGTGGYGYTF. Looking up the rest from reference TRBV15 and TRBJ1-2 gives the full variable domain: DAMVIQNPRYQVTQFGKPVTLSCSQTLNHNVMYWYQQKSSQAPKLLFHYYDKDFNNEADTPDNFQSRRPNTSFCFLDIRSPGLGDTAMYLCATSNAGTGGYGYTFGSGTRLTVV.

The chain links TRBV6-5 to TRBJ2-1; 7 bases align to TRBD1. Trimming at V came to 5 bases and at J to 9 bases, leaving 7 bases not matched to a gene. CDR1 is MNHEY and CDR2 is SVGAGI in the germline V gene. The CDR3 loop spans 13 amino acids. Here the CDR3 DNA reads TGTGCCAGCAGTCAAGGACAGGCGGGTGAGCAGTTCTTC. Protein product: CASSQGQAGEQFF.

The rearrangement links TRBV13 to TRBJ2-1, with unresolved D. CDR3 length equals 12 residues. V was shortened by 3 bases and J by 10 bases, with 10 bases between the two germline ends. Germline V CDR1 and CDR2: PRHDT, FYEKMQ (reference sequence). Here the CDR3 DNA reads TGTGCCAGCAGCTTTTCGGTGGGGGAGCAGTTCTTC. This sequence encodes CASSFSVGEQFF.

The CDR3 reads CASRRASGTEAFF. As DNA, the CDR3 is TGTGCCAGCAGACGGGCGAGTGGCACTGAAGCTTTCTTT. The chain couples TRBV12-3 or TRBV12-4 to TRBJ1-1; D uncertain. V lost 6 bases, J lost 4 bases, and 12 bases lay in between. CDR3 size: 13 residues.

The genes are TRBV10-3 and TRBJ2-3; 12 positions match TRBD2. Trimming cost V 0 bases and J 4 bases; bases outside gene matches: 11. Per germline, CDR1 ENHRY and CDR2 SYGVKD. The CDR3 length is 19 residues. DNA for the CDR3: TGTGCCATCAGTGAGTCGAAACTAGCGGGAGGACCCAAATCAGATACGCAGTATTTT. Translation: CAISESKLAGGPKSDTQYF.